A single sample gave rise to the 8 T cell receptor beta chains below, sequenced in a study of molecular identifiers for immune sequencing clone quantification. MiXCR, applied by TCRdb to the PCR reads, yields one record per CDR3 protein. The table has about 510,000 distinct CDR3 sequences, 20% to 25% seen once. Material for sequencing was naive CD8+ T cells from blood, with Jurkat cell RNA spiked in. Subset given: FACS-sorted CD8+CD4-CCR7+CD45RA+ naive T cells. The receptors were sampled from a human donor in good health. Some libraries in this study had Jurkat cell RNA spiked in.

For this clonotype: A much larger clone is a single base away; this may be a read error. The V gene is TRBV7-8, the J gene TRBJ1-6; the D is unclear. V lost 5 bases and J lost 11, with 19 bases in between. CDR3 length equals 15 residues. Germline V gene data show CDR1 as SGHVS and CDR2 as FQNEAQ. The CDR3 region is CASSKSPSSPTPLHF. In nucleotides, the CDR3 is TGTGCCAGCAGCAAAAGCCCGTCCAGTCCTACACCCCTCCACTTT.

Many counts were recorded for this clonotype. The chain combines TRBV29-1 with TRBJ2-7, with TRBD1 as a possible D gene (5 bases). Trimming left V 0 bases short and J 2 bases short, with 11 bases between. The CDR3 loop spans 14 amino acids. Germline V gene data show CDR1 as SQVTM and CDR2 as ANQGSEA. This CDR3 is CSVEDQGSTYEQYF. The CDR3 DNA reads TGCAGCGTTGAAGATCAGGGCTCCACCTACGAGCAGTACTTC.

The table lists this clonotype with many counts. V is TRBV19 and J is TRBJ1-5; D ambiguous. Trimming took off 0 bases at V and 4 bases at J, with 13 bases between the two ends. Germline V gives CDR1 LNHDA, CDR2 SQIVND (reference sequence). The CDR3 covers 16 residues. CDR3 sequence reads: CASSIDRAAGNQPQHF. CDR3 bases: TGTGCCAGTAGTATAGATAGGGCGGCGGGAAATCAGCCCCAGCATTTT.

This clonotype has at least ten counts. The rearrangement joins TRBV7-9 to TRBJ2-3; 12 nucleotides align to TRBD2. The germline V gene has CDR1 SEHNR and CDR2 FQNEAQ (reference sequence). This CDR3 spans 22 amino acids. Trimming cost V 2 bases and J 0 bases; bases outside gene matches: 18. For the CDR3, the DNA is TGTGCCAGCAGCTTACCGCCCCTAGCCCTAGCGGGAGGGACAACTAGCACAGATACGCAGTATTTT. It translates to CASSLPPLALAGGTTSTDTQYF.

In DNA form, the CDR3 reads TGTGCCAGCAGTTTATCCCCTATTGGACAGGGCCCGCAGTACTTC. Its protein is CASSLSPIGQGPQYF. This sequence joins TRBV27 and TRBJ2-7, with 8 bases matching TRBD1. The CDR3 length is 15 residues. The V segment lost 0 bases and the J segment 9 bases; nucleotides outside the gene matches: 10. Germline V gives CDR1 MNHEY, CDR2 SMNVEV (reference sequence).

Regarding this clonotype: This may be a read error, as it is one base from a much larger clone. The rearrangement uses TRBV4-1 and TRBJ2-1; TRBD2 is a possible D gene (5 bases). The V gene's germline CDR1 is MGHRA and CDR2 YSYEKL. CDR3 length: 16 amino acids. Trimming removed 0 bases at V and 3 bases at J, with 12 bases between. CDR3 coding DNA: TGCGCCAGCAGCCAAGATCCGGCGGGCGGCTACAATGAGCAGTTCTTC. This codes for CASSQDPAGGYNEQFF.

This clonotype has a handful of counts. CDR3 loop: CASSLAGTGLNNEQFF. The CDR3 DNA follows: TGCGCCAGCAGCTTGGCCGGGACAGGGCTAAACAATGAGCAGTTCTTC. This chain links TRBV5-1 with TRBJ2-1; 9 nucleotides line up with TRBD1. V was clipped by 0 bases and J by 5 bases; unmatched bases: 6. Germline loops: CDR1 SGHRS, CDR2 YFSETQ. The CDR3 spans 16 residues.

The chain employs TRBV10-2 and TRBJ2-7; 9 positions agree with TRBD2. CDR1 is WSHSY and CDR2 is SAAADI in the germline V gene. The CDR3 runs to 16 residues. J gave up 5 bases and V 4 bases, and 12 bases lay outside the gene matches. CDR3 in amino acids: CASSVPREGGSDEQYF. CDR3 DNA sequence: TGCGCCAGCAGTGTTCCGCGGGAGGGCGGATCGGACGAGCAGTACTTC.